A single sample is the source of the 2 T cell receptor beta chains below, sequenced in a study of T cell clonality in common variable immunodeficiency. Clones were sequenced by immunoSEQ multiplex PCR, and TCRdb holds only the in-frame ones, with some missing. In total the sample includes about 47,000 clones, none of them seen once. The specimen sequenced was peripheral blood mononuclear cells. The receptor source for this set is a person between 18 and 75 years old in good health.

This clone was recorded many times. The CDR3 is cut off 3 residues early in the read; its end comes from the germline J gene. V gene TRBV20-1 combines with J gene TRBJ1-2, with D uncertain. Germline V lookup: CDR1 DFQATT, CDR2 SNEGSKA (reference sequence). Trimming removed 2 bases from V and 4 bases from J, with 14 bases in between. The CDR3 spans 14 residues. The CDR3 reads CSARLAEQAYGYTF. The sequenced part of the CDR3 DNA is TGCAGTGCTAGACTCGCCGAGCAGGCCTATGGC.

This clone appeared many times. The CDR3 end is not reached by the read, which stops 3 residues before it; the germline J gene fills it in. Other DNA sequences in this specimen translate into the identical CDR3. The rearrangement joins TRBV20-1 to TRBJ2-5; 13 bases match TRBD2. V shed 6 bases, J shed 5 bases, and the junction held 3 bases outside the gene matches. CDR1 and CDR2 (germline): DFQATT, SNEGSKA (reference sequence). The CDR3 contains 13 residues. CDR3: CSAGLAGVETQYF. The CDR3 bases that were read are TGCAGTGCCGGACTAGCGGGAGTTGAGACC.